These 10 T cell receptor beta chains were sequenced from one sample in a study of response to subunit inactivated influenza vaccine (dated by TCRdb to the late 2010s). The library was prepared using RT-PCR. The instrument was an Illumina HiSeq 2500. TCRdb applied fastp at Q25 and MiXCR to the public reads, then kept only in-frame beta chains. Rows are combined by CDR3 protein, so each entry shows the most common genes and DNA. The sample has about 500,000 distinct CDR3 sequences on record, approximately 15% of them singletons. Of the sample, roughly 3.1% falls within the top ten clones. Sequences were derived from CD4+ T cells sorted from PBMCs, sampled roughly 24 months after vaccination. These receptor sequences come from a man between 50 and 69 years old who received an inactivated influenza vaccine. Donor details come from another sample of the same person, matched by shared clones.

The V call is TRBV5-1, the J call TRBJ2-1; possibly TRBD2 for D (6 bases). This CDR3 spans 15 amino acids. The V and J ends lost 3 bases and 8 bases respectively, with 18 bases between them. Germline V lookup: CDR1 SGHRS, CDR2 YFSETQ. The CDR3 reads CASSWGEHGFDEQFF. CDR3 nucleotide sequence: TGCGCCAGCAGCTGGGGGGAGCACGGTTTCGATGAGCAGTTCTTC.

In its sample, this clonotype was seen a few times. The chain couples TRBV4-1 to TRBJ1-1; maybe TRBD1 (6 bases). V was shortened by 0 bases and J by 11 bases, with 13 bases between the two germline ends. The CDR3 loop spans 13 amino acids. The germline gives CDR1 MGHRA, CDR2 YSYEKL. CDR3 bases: TGCGCCAGCAGCCAAGAGTCCGGGCAGGGGGCTTTCTTT. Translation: CASSQESGQGAFF.

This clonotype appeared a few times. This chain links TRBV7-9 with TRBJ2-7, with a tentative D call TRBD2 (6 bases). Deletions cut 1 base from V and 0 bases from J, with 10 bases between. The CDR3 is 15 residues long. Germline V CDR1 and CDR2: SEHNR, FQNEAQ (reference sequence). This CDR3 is CASSLEASASYEQYF. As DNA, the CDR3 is TGTGCCAGCAGCTTAGAGGCTAGCGCCTCCTACGAGCAGTACTTC.

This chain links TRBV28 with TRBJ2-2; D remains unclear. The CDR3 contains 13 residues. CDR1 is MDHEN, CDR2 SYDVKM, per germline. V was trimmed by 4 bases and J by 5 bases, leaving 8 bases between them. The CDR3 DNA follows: TGTGCCAGCAGTTCGGGCCAGACCGGGGAGCTGTTTTTT. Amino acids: CASSSGQTGELFF.

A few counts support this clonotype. Here the CDR3 reads CASSQELAGETQYF. The CDR3 bases are TGTGCCAGCAGCCAAGAGCTAGCGGGGGAGACCCAGTACTTC. The chain couples TRBV4-2 to TRBJ2-5; 9 bases align to TRBD2. Trimming at V came to 0 bases and at J to 5 bases, leaving 1 base not matched to a gene. CDR3 length: 14 amino acids. Germline CDR1 and CDR2: LGHNA and YNFKEQ.

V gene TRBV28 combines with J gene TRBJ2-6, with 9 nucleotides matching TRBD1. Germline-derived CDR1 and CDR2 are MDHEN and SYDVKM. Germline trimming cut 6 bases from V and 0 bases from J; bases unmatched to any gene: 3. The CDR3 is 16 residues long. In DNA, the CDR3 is TGTGCCAGCAGGGGACAGGGTTACTCTGGGGCCAACGTCCTGACTTTC. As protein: CASRGQGYSGANVLTF.

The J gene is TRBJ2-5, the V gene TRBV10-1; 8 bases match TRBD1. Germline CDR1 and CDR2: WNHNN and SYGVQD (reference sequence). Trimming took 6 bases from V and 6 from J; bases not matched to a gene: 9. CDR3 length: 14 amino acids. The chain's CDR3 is CASSPPGQDQTQYF. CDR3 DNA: TGCGCCAGCAGCCCTCCGGGACAGGACCAGACCCAGTACTTC.

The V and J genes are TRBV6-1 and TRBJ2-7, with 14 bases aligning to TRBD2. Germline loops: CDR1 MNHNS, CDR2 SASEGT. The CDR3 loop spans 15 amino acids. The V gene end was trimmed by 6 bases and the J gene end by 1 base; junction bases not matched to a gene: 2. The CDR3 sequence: CASRGLAGESYEQYF. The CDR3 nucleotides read TGTGCCAGCAGGGGACTAGCGGGGGAATCCTACGAGCAGTACTTC.

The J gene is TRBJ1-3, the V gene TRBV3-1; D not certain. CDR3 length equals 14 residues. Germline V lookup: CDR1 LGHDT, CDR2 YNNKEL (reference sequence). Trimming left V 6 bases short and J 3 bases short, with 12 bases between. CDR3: CASRRIGRGNTIYF. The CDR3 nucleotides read TGTGCCAGCAGACGGATCGGTCGTGGAAACACCATATATTTT.

The DNA of the CDR3 is TGTGCCACCAGTACAGGGGCCCATGAGCAGTTCTTC. This encodes CATSTGAHEQFF. This chain connects TRBV24-1 to TRBJ2-1; TRBD1 agrees at 7 bases. CDR3 length: 12 residues. Per germline, CDR1 KGHDR and CDR2 SFDVKD. V shed 6 bases, J shed 8 bases, and the junction held 3 bases outside the gene matches.